A selection of T cell receptor beta chains follows, all from one sample in a study of cytomegalovirus exposure and HLA in healthy donors. Assay used: immunoSEQ multiplex PCR; TCRdb lists only in-frame clones, some missing. The profile shows 150,000 to 200,000 clones, 75% to 85% of them singletons. The sample consisted of PBMCs. These receptors came from a male donor in good health and CMV-seropositive. The CDR3 runs from the conserved cysteine through the conserved F or W. The order of the fields is D gene, V gene, J gene, CDR3 DNA, CDR3 protein. The D gene is left open where the match is weak.

D: .; V: TRBV28; J: TRBJ2-7; DNA: TGTGCCAGCAGTTTTGGCCTTAACTACGAGCAGTACTTC; CDR3: CASSFGLNYEQYF
D: .; V: TRBV6-5; J: TRBJ1-1; DNA: TGTGCCAGCAGTTACTCGGGGGCGGACACTGAAGCTTTCTTT; CDR3: CASSYSGADTEAFF
D: .; V: TRBV6-1; J: TRBJ1-3; DNA: TGTGCCAGCTCAAGGGGATCTGGAAACACCATATATTTT; CDR3: CASSRGSGNTIYF
D: .; V: TRBV13; J: TRBJ2-3; DNA: TGTGCCAGCAGCAAGACTCCAGATACGCAGTATTTT; CDR3: CASSKTPDTQYF
D: TRBD2; V: TRBV4-2; J: TRBJ2-2; DNA: TGTGCCAGCAGCCAAGGTGTAGCGGGGAACACCGGGGAGCTGTTTTTT; CDR3: CASSQGVAGNTGELFF
D: TRBD1; V: TRBV27; J: TRBJ2-1; DNA: TGTGCCAGCAGTTTAAACAGGGGGTCCTACAATGAGCAGTTCTTC; CDR3: CASSLNRGSYNEQFF
D: TRBD1; V: TRBV6-1; J: TRBJ1-6; DNA: TGTGCCAGCATACCGACAGGGGAGACTTCACCCCTCCACTTT; CDR3: CASIPTGETSPLHF
D: .; V: TRBV6-6; J: TRBJ1-3; DNA: TGTGCCAGCAGTTCCGAGGAAACAGGAAACACCATATATTTT; CDR3: CASSSEETGNTIYF
D: TRBD1; V: TRBV19; J: TRBJ1-5; DNA: TGTGCCAGTAGTATAGGCACAGGGGTAGTCAATCAGCCCCAGCATTTT; CDR3: CASSIGTGVVNQPQHF
D: .; V: TRBV4-3; J: TRBJ1-3; DNA: TGCGCCAGCAGCCAAGTTCGCAAACTCGGGTGGGGAAACACCATATATTTT; CDR3: CASSQVRKLGWGNTIYF
D: .; V: TRBV11-2; J: TRBJ1-3; DNA: TGTGCCAGCAGCTTAGTCGCGGCGGATCAGTCTGGAAACACCATATATTTT; CDR3: CASSLVAADQSGNTIYF
D: TRBD2; V: TRBV7-6; J: TRBJ2-7; DNA: TGTGCCAGCAGCTTATCCGGGGACTACGTCGAGCAGTACTTC; CDR3: CASSLSGDYVEQYF
D: TRBD1; V: TRBV30; J: TRBJ1-1; DNA: TGTGCCTGGTCGCCGGGACAGGAGGTAGCTTTCTTT; CDR3: CAWSPGQEVAFF
D: TRBD1; V: TRBV4-1; J: TRBJ2-5; DNA: TGCGCCAGCAGCCAAGGATGGGGACAGGGAGAGACCCAGTACTTC; CDR3: CASSQGWGQGETQYF
D: .; V: TRBV5-4; J: TRBJ2-7; DNA: TGTGCCAGCAGCCAAGAGTCCTACGAGCAGTACTTC; CDR3: CASSQESYEQYF
D: .; V: TRBV30; J: TRBJ2-3; DNA: TGTGCCTGGAGTGTACTGGAGGTCCAGAGGGATACGCAGTATTTT; CDR3: CAWSVLEVQRDTQYF